These T cell receptor beta chains were read from a single sample in a study of early T cells in non-severe SARS-CoV-2 infection. TCRdb fed the 5' RACE reads into MiXCR, producing one record per CDR3 protein. The sample contains some 49,000 distinct CDR3 sequences, over 9.5% of which appear only once. Sequenced input: whole blood. The receptors stem from an adult who was a healthcare worker with PCR-confirmed SARS-CoV-2 infection or an uninfected control (not recorded which). Both conserved end residues are part of each CDR3. Each record gives: D gene, clone size, J gene, V gene, CDR3 protein, CDR3 DNA. The D gene is left open where the match is weak. The size of a clone is reported for some rows only, either as once, few or many, or as a class for expanded clones.

d_gene: -
abundance: -
j_gene: TRBJ2-1
v_gene: TRBV29-1
CDR3aa: CSVVSSYNEQFF
CDR3nt: TGCAGCGTTGTTAGCTCCTACAATGAGCAGTTCTTC

d_gene: -
abundance: many
j_gene: TRBJ2-7
v_gene: TRBV14
CDR3aa: CASSQEASSREQYF
CDR3nt: TGTGCCAGCAGCCAAGAAGCTAGTTCGCGGGAGCAGTACTTC

d_gene: TRBD1
abundance: many
j_gene: TRBJ1-6
v_gene: TRBV28
CDR3aa: CASSTRQGKGALHF
CDR3nt: TGTGCCAGCAGTACCCGACAGGGGAAGGGCGCCCTCCACTTT

d_gene: TRBD2
abundance: -
j_gene: TRBJ2-5
v_gene: TRBV11-3
CDR3aa: CASSPGSGSTETQYF
CDR3nt: TGTGCCAGCAGCCCCGGTAGCGGGAGTACAGAGACCCAGTACTTC

d_gene: TRBD2
abundance: -
j_gene: TRBJ2-7
v_gene: TRBV4-1
CDR3aa: CASSHEAGGPLYEQYF
CDR3nt: TGCGCCAGCAGCCATGAAGCGGGAGGGCCCCTCTACGAGCAGTACTTC

d_gene: TRBD1
abundance: few
j_gene: TRBJ2-7
v_gene: TRBV12-3/TRBV12-4
CDR3aa: CASSSVGQLTYEQYF
CDR3nt: TGTGCCAGCAGTTCTGTGGGACAGCTAACTTACGAGCAGTACTTC

d_gene: -
abundance: -
j_gene: TRBJ1-6
v_gene: TRBV7-6
CDR3aa: CASSLAVIGTRSPLHF
CDR3nt: TGTGCCAGCAGCTTAGCGGTCATAGGAACCCGTTCACCCCTCCACTTT

d_gene: -
abundance: -
j_gene: TRBJ2-7
v_gene: TRBV3-1
CDR3aa: CASSQGPYEQYF
CDR3nt: TGTGCCAGCAGCCAAGGGCCCTACGAGCAGTACTTC

d_gene: -
abundance: -
j_gene: TRBJ2-5
v_gene: TRBV12-3/TRBV12-4
CDR3aa: CASSLFAAETQYF
CDR3nt: TGTGCCAGCAGTTTATTTGCAGCAGAGACCCAGTACTTC

d_gene: -
abundance: few
j_gene: TRBJ1-6
v_gene: TRBV5-1
CDR3aa: CASSTGLTTPDNSPLHF
CDR3nt: TGCGCCAGCAGCACGGGACTAACAACTCCTGATAATTCACCCCTCCACTTT

d_gene: -
abundance: few
j_gene: TRBJ2-4
v_gene: TRBV7-2
CDR3aa: CASSLKRDIQYF
CDR3nt: TGTGCCAGCAGCTTGAAAAGGGACATTCAGTACTTC

d_gene: TRBD1
abundance: -
j_gene: TRBJ1-4
v_gene: TRBV29-1
CDR3aa: CSVSQGPGEKLFF
CDR3nt: TGCAGCGTATCACAGGGGCCTGGAGAAAAACTGTTTTTT

d_gene: TRBD1
abundance: many
j_gene: TRBJ2-7
v_gene: TRBV7-6
CDR3aa: CASSLADGTVYEQYF
CDR3nt: TGTGCCAGCAGCTTAGCGGACGGGACAGTCTACGAGCAGTACTTC

d_gene: TRBD2
abundance: -
j_gene: TRBJ2-7
v_gene: TRBV11-3
CDR3aa: CASSLTSGQGLYEQYF
CDR3nt: TGTGCCAGCAGCCTCACTAGCGGGCAGGGCCTCTACGAGCAGTACTTC

d_gene: TRBD2
abundance: many
j_gene: TRBJ2-1
v_gene: TRBV6-2/TRBV6-3
CDR3aa: CASSYPLAGGPGEQFF
CDR3nt: TGTGCCAGCAGTTACCCCCTAGCGGGGGGGCCTGGTGAGCAGTTCTTC

d_gene: -
abundance: -
j_gene: TRBJ1-4
v_gene: TRBV2
CDR3aa: CASSDRGEEKLFF
CDR3nt: TGTGCCAGCAGTGACCGGGGGGAAGAAAAACTGTTTTTT

d_gene: -
abundance: -
j_gene: TRBJ2-7
v_gene: TRBV7-2
CDR3aa: CASSLAGRDEQYF
CDR3nt: TGTGCCAGCAGCTTAGCGGGACGCGACGAGCAGTACTTC

d_gene: -
abundance: few
j_gene: TRBJ2-1
v_gene: TRBV6-1
CDR3aa: CASRGKIDEQFF
CDR3nt: TGTGCCAGCAGAGGAAAGATAGATGAGCAGTTCTTC

d_gene: -
abundance: many
j_gene: TRBJ1-2
v_gene: TRBV12-3/TRBV12-4
CDR3aa: CASSWGGAPVNYGYTF
CDR3nt: TGTGCCAGCAGCTGGGGAGGGGCACCAGTTAACTATGGCTACACCTTC

d_gene: TRBD2
abundance: -
j_gene: TRBJ2-3
v_gene: TRBV7-9
CDR3aa: CASSLGLAASTDTQYF
CDR3nt: TGTGCCAGCAGCTTAGGGCTAGCGGCGAGCACAGATACGCAGTATTTT

d_gene: TRBD2
abundance: few
j_gene: TRBJ2-3
v_gene: TRBV7-9
CDR3aa: CASSLSPSQGAGVTDTQYF
CDR3nt: TGTGCCAGCAGCTTATCCCCCAGTCAAGGAGCGGGGGTCACAGATACGCAGTATTTT

d_gene: -
abundance: few
j_gene: TRBJ2-7
v_gene: TRBV28
CDR3aa: CASSPGRSEQYF
CDR3nt: TGTGCCAGCAGTCCCGGACGGTCCGAGCAGTACTTC